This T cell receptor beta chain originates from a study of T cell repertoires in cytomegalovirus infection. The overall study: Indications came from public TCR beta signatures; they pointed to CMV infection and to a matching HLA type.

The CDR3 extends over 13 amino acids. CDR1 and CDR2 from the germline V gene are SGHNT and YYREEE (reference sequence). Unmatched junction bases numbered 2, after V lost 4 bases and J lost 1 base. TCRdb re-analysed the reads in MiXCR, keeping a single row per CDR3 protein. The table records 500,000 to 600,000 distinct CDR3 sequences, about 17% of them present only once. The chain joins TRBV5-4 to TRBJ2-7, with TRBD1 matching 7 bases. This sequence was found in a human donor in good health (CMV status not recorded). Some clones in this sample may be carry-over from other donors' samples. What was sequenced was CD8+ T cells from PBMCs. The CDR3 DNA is TGTGCCAGCAGCGGGGGACAGTCCTACGAGCAGTACTTC. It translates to CASSGGQSYEQYF.